This TCR beta chain comes out of a study of T-cell reconstitution after alpha-beta-depleted transplantation in children. Findings and limits, study-wide: In some patients, recipient T cells and intrathymic progenitors surviving conditioning explained high day-60 diversity. At the one-year point after transplant, T-cell counts and TCRbeta diversity were found to come mostly from T cells that had been newly produced. About two months after transplant, alpha-beta T cells reportedly came from several hundred expanded graft clones.

Trimming at V came to 7 bases and at J to 3 bases, leaving 8 bases not matched to a gene. This CDR3 has 15 residues. Preparation of the TCRbeta library involved a method that used unique molecular identifiers. TCRdb passed the PCR reads through MiXCR, listing each CDR3 protein once. The data show fewer than 700,000 distinct CDR3 sequences, about an eighth seen once. This clonotype occurred many times. The target antigen is unknown. The chain joins TRBV12-3 or TRBV12-4 to TRBJ2-1; 8 bases map to TRBD2. This sequence was found in a male patient between 5 and 17 years old who had a stem cell transplant for acute myeloid leukemia, so the T cells may come from the graft donor. The material sequenced was PBMCs, mostly from graft donor cells, taken 360 days after TCRalphabeta/CD19-depleted stem cell transplant. For the CDR3, the DNA is TGTGCCAGCAACCAAGCGGGAGCAAACTACAATGAGCAGTTCTTC. Its protein is CASNQAGANYNEQFF.